This T cell receptor beta chain was captured by sequencing in a study of control samples from healthy donors and cancer patients. The repertoire was sequenced with immunoSEQ multiplex PCR; TCRdb's copy has only in-frame clones and lacks some. The table includes 64,000 or so clones, around 90% detected once. V was shortened by 2 bases and J by 6 bases, with 8 bases between the two germline ends. This CDR3 region has 13 residues. Per the germline V gene, CDR1 is SGHAT and CDR2 is FQNNGV. Sequencing was carried out using PBMCs. The chain joins TRBV11-2 to TRBJ1-3; D is uncertain. This clonotype originated in a man in his forties with colorectal cancer. This CDR3 reads CASSLPSTNTIYF. The CDR3 nucleotides are TGTGCCAGCAGCTTACCAAGTACAAACACCATATATTTT.